These T cell receptor beta chains were read from a single sample in a study of shared clonotypes between healthy human individuals. Generated by immunoSEQ multiplex PCR, the TCRdb table keeps only in-frame clones and is missing some. Here the sample spans roughly 1,000,000 clones, 75% to 85% being singletons. Sequencing used memory CD4+ T cells from PBMCs. These receptors were collected from a man aged 18-30 years in good health. Some clones in this sample may be carry-over from other donors' samples. CDR3s include the opening cysteine and the closing phenylalanine or tryptophan. The D gene is left open where the match is weak. For some rows the clone size is stated as once, few or many, or as a class when expanded; others skip it.

V gene,J gene,clone size,D gene,CDR3 protein,CDR3 DNA
TRBV5-6,TRBJ2-7,many,-,CASSPGQTLSYEQYF,TGTGCCAGCAGCCCAGGACAGACCCTCTCCTACGAGCAGTACTTC
TRBV4-1,TRBJ1-3,-,-,CASSQDGQGTDTIYF,TGCGCCAGCAGCCAAGATGGTCAGGGTACGGACACCATATATTTT
TRBV2,TRBJ2-5,-,TRBD1,CASLTGKETQYF,TGTGCCAGCCTGACAGGGAAAGAGACCCAGTACTTC
TRBV28,TRBJ1-5,-,TRBD1,CASIKTGVNQPQHF,TGTGCCAGCATCAAGACAGGGGTTAATCAGCCCCAGCATTTT
TRBV11-2,TRBJ2-7,-,-,CASSLNPSADYEQYF,TGTGCCAGCAGCCTCAACCCTAGCGCAGACTACGAGCAGTACTTC
TRBV6-1,TRBJ2-7,many,-,CASSEPWARDF,TGTGCCAGCAGTGAACCCTGGGCCAGGGACTTC
TRBV18,TRBJ1-2,-,-,CASSPPQGYGYTF,TGTGCCAGCTCACCACCGCAGGGCTATGGCTACACCTTC
TRBV19,TRBJ2-2,-,-,CASSIQRNSGELFF,TGTGCCAGTAGTATACAGAGAAACTCCGGGGAGCTGTTTTTT
TRBV2,TRBJ2-7,-,-,CASKRNSEYEQYF,TGTGCCAGCAAGAGGAACAGCGAGTACGAGCAGTACTTC
TRBV5-1,TRBJ2-7,-,-,CASSFLANSYEQYF,TGCGCCAGCAGCTTTCTTGCGAACTCCTACGAGCAGTACTTC